This paragraph covers one T cell receptor beta chain sequence. No cognate antigen has been identified for it. No base quality information exists; no much larger clone differs at one position. The data were taken from a study of T cell responses to AZD1222 COVID-19 vaccine (dated by TCRdb to about 2021). Context from the whole study: A total of approximately 230 trial participants underwent TCR sequencing, of whom 200 to 220 received two doses of AZD1222 and around 25 received two doses of the MenACWY control vaccine. Trial participants were enrolled into age subgroups of 18-55, 56-69 and 70-plus years, which contained roughly 150, 30 and 60 TCR-sequenced participants, respectively. Broad study findings and their caveats: Conclusions about previously exposed vaccinees are limited because only 6 or 7 AZD1222 recipients were SARS-CoV-2 seropositive at baseline. After two AZD1222 doses, both the breadth and the depth of spike-specific TCRs were significantly higher than at day 0 and than in MenACWY recipients. In the small 56-69-year group, the increase in depth fell short of significance, most likely because of low power. Nearly half of unique spike-specific TCRs reportedly recognized epitopes outside regions mutated in the B.1.351 and B.1.1.7 variants. Because no samples from the day 14 peak response were available, repertoires could be characterized only after the peak T cell response. The whole spike protein was spanned by vaccine-associated CD4 TCRs, and dominant responses were seen in regions 160-218 and 743-854. Most participants were white British and females outnumbered males, and the authors suggested that clonal diversity may have been underestimated.

In the paper's terms, the time point label means: about 28 days (+/-7) after the second vaccine dose. AZD1222 recipients with second doses at about 4 weeks or about 12 weeks were pooled, because spike-specific TCR depth and breadth did not differ between schedules. Vaccinee samples came from UK trials COV001 and COV002, including a single-blind randomized controlled phase 2/3 trial of AZD1222 (ChAdOx1 nCoV-19) in healthy adults. For TCRbeta chain sequencing, PBMC samples were collected from trial participants at day 0 and at day 28 after the second dose. Trimming at the junction amounts to 5 bases on V and 3 bases on J, and the germline ends lie 7 bases apart. Taken from cysteine to phenylalanine, the CDR3 has 12 residues. The sequence is cut down to CDR3 DNA, 36 bases in frame from base 1. CDR1 is given as SEHNR and CDR2 as FQNEAQ, both from the germline V gene (reference sequence). The CDR3 regions of human TCRbeta chains were analyzed by immunosequencing. Processing in the source paper ran as follows. Repertoire TCRs were matched against a reference library of SARS-CoV-2-specific TCRs generated with the MIRA antigen-specificity platform. Breadth meant the fraction of unique TCRs that were SARS-CoV-2-associated, whereas depth meant the fraction of total T cells that were SARS-CoV-2-associated. Using the MIRA data, every spike-specific TCR was mapped to the spike region that the TCR reacted to and assigned to either a CD4 or a CD8 class. Log10-transformed breadth and depth values were compared by one-way ANOVA with Sidak's multiple comparisons tests. Here the immuneACCESS table is served through TCRdb, limited to in-frame sequences with V and J called. Missing clones are a known gap in these copies; in checked studies unresolved V genes cover under half, and the rest lacks a known reason. Clone size and V and J calls were adopted from that table, with D and trimming inferred from the DNA. This sample is represented by approximately 67,000 clones; around 82% of them were singletons. About 6.5% of the sample is in the top ten clones.

This TCR was recovered from an adult who received the AZD1222 COVID-19 vaccine. Source: peripheral blood, taken 28 days after the second AZD1222 dose. The V gene is TRBV7-9 and the J gene is TRBJ1-1; a confident D gene designation cannot be given. The DNA sequence follows: TGTGCCAGCAGCAACGGGGACACTGAAGCTTTCTTT. Translation gives CASSNGDTEAFF.